This T cell receptor beta chain was captured in a study of blood T cells in healthy people across ages. Study-level points and caveats: Naive T cell percentage strongly correlated with TCR beta diversity.

This clonotype was seen a handful of times. Its antigen is currently unknown. Sample-barcoded 5' priming and a J-beta primer mix drove a second PCR of about 6 to 12 cycles. CDR3-containing paired-end reads numbered at least 2.5 million in each sample. MiXCR was run by TCRdb on the 5' RACE reads, yielding one entry per CDR3 protein. Counted here are fewer than 1.5 million distinct CDR3 sequences, around 42% occurring once; the ten biggest clones make up roughly 8.2%. The V and J ends lost 7 bases and 5 bases respectively, with 21 bases between them. CDR1 is SEHNR, CDR2 FQNEAQ, per germline (reference sequence). This CDR3 has 16 amino acids.

The sequence was obtained from a woman aged 18-29 years in good health. The chain combines TRBV7-9 with TRBJ2-1; D perhaps matches TRBD2 (5 bases). Sequenced sample: blood. The CDR3 is CASIPGEKGVNNEQFF. CDR3 coding DNA: TGTGCCAGCATCCCCGGGGAGAAGGGAGTGAACAATGAGCAGTTCTTC.